Below, 15 T cell receptor beta chains from the same sample are listed, as sequenced in a study of T cell responses to AZD1222 COVID-19 vaccine. Profiled with immunoSEQ multiplex PCR; TCRdb holds only in-frame clones, not every one. The table records around 100,000 clones, around 91% of them present only once. The sequences come from peripheral blood, collected on day 0 of AZD1222 vaccination. The receptors originated from an adult in good health.

This chain uses TRBV13 with TRBJ2-7; 8 bases map to TRBD1. V shed 4 bases, J shed 8 bases, and the junction held 13 bases outside the gene matches. CDR3 length equals 15 residues. Per the germline V gene, CDR1 is PRHDT and CDR2 is FYEKMQ (reference sequence). The CDR3 bases are TGTGCCAGCAGCTCATTTAGGACAGGGTGGATCAAGCAGTACTTC. Residues: CASSSFRTGWIKQYF.

This chain uses TRBV4-1 with TRBJ1-5; 7 bases are shared with TRBD1. The V and J ends lost 5 bases and 4 bases, in that order; junction bases with no gene match: 8. Germline-derived CDR1 and CDR2 are MGHRA and YSYEKL. The CDR3 is 15 amino acids. The CDR3 here is CASSGTVDKNQPQHF. The DNA of the CDR3 is TGCGCCAGCAGCGGGACAGTCGACAAAAATCAGCCCCAGCATTTT.

V is TRBV7-8 and J is TRBJ1-5; possibly TRBD1 for D (6 bases). The CDR3 has 19 amino acids. Germline CDR1 SGHVS, CDR2 FQNEAQ. V dropped 4 bases and J dropped 2 bases, with 24 bases sitting between them. CDR3 loop: CASSSPRGYRARGNQPQHF. CDR3 in DNA: TGTGCCAGCAGCTCCCCACGGGGGTACAGGGCTAGAGGCAATCAGCCCCAGCATTTT.

The chain joins TRBV11-2 to TRBJ2-3; TRBD2 agrees at 12 bases. The CDR3 spans 16 residues. With 5 bases clipped from V and 2 bases from J, the junction kept 5 bases outside the gene matches. Germline lookup yields CDR1 SGHAT and CDR2 FQNNGV. CDR3 bases: TGTGCCAGCAGCCTACTAGCGGGGGGCCTCACAGATACGCAGTATTTT. This translates into CASSLLAGGLTDTQYF.

This sequence joins TRBV24-1 and TRBJ2-3, with D hard to call. Germline CDR1 reads KGHDR; CDR2 reads SFDVKD. There are 12 residues in the CDR3. Trimming stripped 7 bases from V and 0 bases from J, with 4 bases between. DNA for the CDR3: TGTGCCACCAGGTCTAGCACAGATACGCAGTATTTT. Residues: CATRSSTDTQYF.

V and J are TRBV7-9 and TRBJ2-2; a possible D gene is TRBD2 (6 bases). Germline loops: CDR1 SEHNR, CDR2 FQNEAQ (reference sequence). CDR3 length equals 15 residues. V lost 5 bases, J lost 5 bases, and 15 bases lay in between. Written as DNA, the CDR3 is TGTGCCAGCAGCGCCCGGGACTCAAATACCGGGGAGCTGTTTTTT. Translating it yields CASSARDSNTGELFF.

This clone was observed a handful of times. J is TRBJ1-1 and V is TRBV12-3 or TRBV12-4; 7 bases align to TRBD1. This CDR3 region has 12 residues. Trimming at V came to 6 bases and at J to 12 bases, leaving 10 bases not matched to a gene. The CDR3 sequence: CASSLGRQGTFF. CDR3 coding DNA: TGTGCCAGCAGCCTAGGTAGACAGGGTACTTTCTTT.

V gene TRBV6-5 combines with J gene TRBJ2-3, with 7 bases aligning to TRBD2. The CDR3 is made up of 14 amino acids. Germline V gene lookup returns CDR1 MNHEY and CDR2 SVGAGI. After removal of 5 bases from V and 0 bases from J, the junction contained 2 bases not matched to a gene. CDR3 nucleotide sequence: TGTGCCAGCAGTCGGGGGGATAGCACAGATACGCAGTATTTT. Translation: CASSRGDSTDTQYF.

The chain combines TRBV25-1 with TRBJ1-6, with D possibly matching TRBD1 (5 bases). The germline V and J ends were trimmed by 4 bases and 4 bases, with 8 bases remaining between them. This CDR3 is 14 amino acids long. Germline V gene data show CDR1 as MGHDK and CDR2 as SYGVNS. This CDR3 reads CASSGGRYNSPLHF. CDR3 coding DNA: TGTGCCAGCAGTGGGGGACGGTATAATTCACCCCTCCACTTT.

The V gene is TRBV4-3, the J gene TRBJ2-1; no definite D call. This CDR3 is 13 amino acids long. The germline V gene has CDR1 LGHNA and CDR2 YSLEER. Trimming took 1 base from V and 9 from J, leaving 10 bases between them. CDR3 sequence: CASSQVAGSEQFF. CDR3 DNA: TGCGCCAGCAGCCAAGTGGCAGGATCTGAGCAGTTCTTC.

The V and J genes are TRBV5-1 and TRBJ2-5; 7 bases are a match to TRBD1. CDR1 is SGHRS and CDR2 is YFSETQ in the germline V gene. This CDR3 region has 14 residues. Losses at the gene ends were 4 bases for V and 3 bases for J; bases not matched to a gene: 6. In DNA, the CDR3 is TGCGCCAGCAGCGAAGGACAGGAGAAAGAGACCCAGTACTTC. Protein sequence: CASSEGQEKETQYF.

The chain employs TRBV9 and TRBJ1-6; no clear D. Germline-derived CDR1 and CDR2 are SGDLS and YYNGEE. Trimming pared 0 bases from V and 13 bases from J, leaving 14 bases between. There are 14 residues in the CDR3. The DNA of the CDR3 is TGTGCCAGCAGCGTAGGGACCCCCGTGTCGCCCCTCCACTTT. Its translation: CASSVGTPVSPLHF.

The V call is TRBV2, the J call TRBJ1-1, with D perhaps matching TRBD1 (5 bases). CDR1 and CDR2 from the germline V gene are SNHLY and FYNNEI. V lost 3 bases and J 0 bases, leaving 8 bases between the germline ends. This CDR3 comprises 14 residues. The CDR3 DNA is TGTGCCAGCAGTGAGGGACCAATGAACACTGAAGCTTTCTTT. Its translation is CASSEGPMNTEAFF.

The V call is TRBV19, the J call TRBJ1-2, with D unclear. The CDR3 is 15 residues long. V was clipped by 0 bases and J by 5 bases, with 13 bases between them. From germline, CDR1 is LNHDA and CDR2 SQIVND (reference sequence). In nucleotides, the CDR3 is TGTGCCAGTAGTATAGATGGCGGGCCGGTATATGGCTACACCTTC. Translating it yields CASSIDGGPVYGYTF.

The chain links TRBV6-4 to TRBJ1-2; D ambiguous. Looked up from germline, CDR1 is MRHNA and CDR2 is SNTAGT. CDR3 length equals 12 residues. Between the trimmed V and J ends, which lost 6 bases and 8 bases, there was a span of 13 bases. CDR3: CASSDGMGGYTF. As DNA, the CDR3 is TGTGCCAGCAGCGACGGGATGGGGGGCTACACCTTC.